This TCR beta chain came from a study of shared clonotypes between healthy human individuals. Notes on the study in general: Generation probabilities of non-shared clonotypes were lower (relative to those shared by all four donors).

About this clone: Its antigen is unidentified.

Trimming cost V 1 base and J 4 bases, with 13 bases left between them. From germline, CDR1 is MDHEN and CDR2 SYDVKM. The CDR3 runs to 15 residues. The repertoire was sequenced with immunoSEQ multiplex PCR; TCRdb's copy has only in-frame clones and lacks some. Here the sample spans more than 2,000,000 clones, over 90% being singletons. Sequencing was performed on naive CD4+ T cells from PBMCs. Subset defined: CD45RA+ positively selected. This chain uses TRBV28 with TRBJ1-2; perhaps TRBD1 as D (5 bases). This receptor was identified in a man between 18 and 29 years old in good health. Some clones in this sample may be carry-over from other donors' samples. The CDR3: CASSLLAWGPYGYTF. CDR3 nucleotides: TGTGCCAGCAGTTTATTAGCGTGGGGACCCTATGGCTACACCTTC.